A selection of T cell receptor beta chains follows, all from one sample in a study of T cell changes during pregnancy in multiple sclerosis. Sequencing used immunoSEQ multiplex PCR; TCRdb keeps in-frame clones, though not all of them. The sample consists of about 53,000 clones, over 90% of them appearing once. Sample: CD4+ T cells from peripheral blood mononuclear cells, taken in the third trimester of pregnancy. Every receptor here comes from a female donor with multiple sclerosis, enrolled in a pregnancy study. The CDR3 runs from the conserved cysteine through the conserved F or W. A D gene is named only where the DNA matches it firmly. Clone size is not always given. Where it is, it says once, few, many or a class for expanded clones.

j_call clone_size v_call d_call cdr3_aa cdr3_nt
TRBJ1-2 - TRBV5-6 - CASSLPRQGVGGYTF TGTGCCAGCAGCTTGCCGCGGCAGGGCGTGGGTGGCTACACCTTC
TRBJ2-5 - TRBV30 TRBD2 CAWSEGLAGGETQYF TGTGCCTGGAGTGAGGGGCTAGCGGGGGGGGAGACCCAGTACTTC
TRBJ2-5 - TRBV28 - CASRTSSQTQYF TGTGCCAGCAGGACATCCTCGCAGACCCAGTACTTC
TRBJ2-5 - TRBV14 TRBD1 CASSQGVGRGYQETQYF TGTGCCAGCAGCCAAGGTGTTGGCAGGGGGTACCAAGAGACCCAGTACTTC
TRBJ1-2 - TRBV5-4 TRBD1 CASSLGGTGGFYGYTF TGTGCCAGCAGCTTGGGGGGGACAGGGGGCTTTTATGGCTACACCTTC
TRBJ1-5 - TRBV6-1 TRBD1 CASSEHSPGTGWPQHF TGTGCCAGCAGCGAACATAGTCCCGGGACAGGGTGGCCCCAGCATTTT
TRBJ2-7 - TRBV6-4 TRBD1 CASSGDRGNYEQYF TGTGCCAGCAGTGGTGACAGGGGAAACTACGAGCAGTACTTC
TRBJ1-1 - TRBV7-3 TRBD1 CASSRTGDYTEAFF TGTGCCAGCAGTCGAACAGGGGATTACACTGAAGCTTTCTTT
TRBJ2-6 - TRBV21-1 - CASSNYVFGGGSGANVLTF -
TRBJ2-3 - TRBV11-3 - CASSAGQLDTQYF TGTGCCAGCAGCGCGGGACAGCTAGATACGCAGTATTTT
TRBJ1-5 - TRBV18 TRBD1 CASSPLRGLDQPQHF TGTGCCAGCTCACCACTAAGGGGGCTGGATCAGCCCCAGCATTTT
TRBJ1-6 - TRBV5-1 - CASSAREIASSYNSPLHF TGCGCCAGCAGCGCTAGGGAGATAGCCAGCTCCTATAATTCACCCCTCCACTTT
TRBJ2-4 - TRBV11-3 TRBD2 CASSFTREDIQYF TGTGCCAGCAGCTTCACTCGGGAGGACATTCAGTACTTC
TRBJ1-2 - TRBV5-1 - CASSSRPGGDVYGYTF TGCGCCAGCAGCTCCCGACCGGGGGGCGACGTCTATGGCTACACCTTC
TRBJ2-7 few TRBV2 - CASSDPRAGTSYEQYF TGTGCCAGCAGTGACCCACGGGCCGGGACAAGCTACGAGCAGTACTTC
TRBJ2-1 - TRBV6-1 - CASSDVTGYNEQFF TGTGCCAGCAGTGACGTGACAGGTTACAATGAGCAGTTCTTC